The 20 T cell receptor beta chains below all came from one sample that was sequenced in a study of blood T cell repertoires in COVID-19. Assay: immunoSEQ multiplex PCR; the TCRdb copy retains only in-frame clones and omits some. The data hold around 270,000 clones, with 88% observed a single time. The sample taken for sequencing was peripheral blood. These receptors were taken from a man aged 55 to 70 who had recovered from COVID-19.

The chain couples TRBV12-5 to TRBJ1-1; perhaps TRBD1 as D (5 bases). Trimming stripped 2 bases from V and 3 bases from J, with 7 bases between. Looked up from germline, CDR1 is LGHNT and CDR2 is FRNRAP. The CDR3 covers 13 residues. The CDR3 DNA is TGTGCTAGTGGTTTGAGGGGTTACACTGAAGCTTTCTTT. Translated: CASGLRGYTEAFF.

CDR3 bases: TGTGCCAGCAGTCCCCGGGGGGCTAGCAATCAGCCCCAGCATTTT. Translation gives CASSPRGASNQPQHF. This chain uses TRBV27 with TRBJ1-5, with D possibly matching TRBD1 (6 bases). CDR1 and CDR2 (germline): MNHEY, SMNVEV (reference sequence). CDR3 size: 15 residues. V was pared by 5 bases and J by 0 bases, with 11 bases between.

The chain uses TRBV18 and TRBJ2-5, with a possible D match to TRBD2 (6 bases). Deletions cut 2 bases from V and 5 bases from J, with 15 bases between. The CDR3 extends over 15 amino acids. The germline V gene has CDR1 KGHSH and CDR2 LQKENI. The CDR3: CASSPGEGRTETQYF. CDR3 nucleotide sequence: TGTGCCAGCTCACCAGGCGAGGGGAGGACGGAGACCCAGTACTTC.

CDR3 amino acids: CASSDPFSDTQYF. CDR3 nucleotide sequence: TGTGCCAGCAGTGATCCCTTTTCAGATACGCAGTATTTT. V is TRBV2 and J is TRBJ2-3; D is undetermined. V lost 3 bases to trimming and J lost 4 bases, with 8 bases between them. The CDR3 is made up of 13 amino acids. The germline CDR1 and CDR2 sequences are SNHLY and FYNNEI. Combining the CDR3 with reference TRBV2 and TRBJ2-3 gives the whole variable domain EPEVTQTPSHQVTQMGQEVILRCVPISNHLYFYWYRQILGQKVEFLVSFYNNEISEKSEIFDDQFSVERPDGSNFTLKIRSTKLEDSAMYFCASSDPFSDTQYFGPGTRLTVL.

This clone was counted only a few times. The V and J genes are TRBV6-5 and TRBJ1-2, with D perhaps TRBD1 (5 bases). Between the trimmed V and J ends, which lost 2 bases and 8 bases, there was a span of 15 bases. CDR1 is MNHEY, CDR2 SVGAGI, per germline. The CDR3 extends over 14 amino acids. Here the CDR3 DNA reads TGTGCCAGCAGTTACCGCCCCCAGCGGGACGGCTACACCTTC. It encodes CASSYRPQRDGYTF.

The chain carries TRBV10-3 and TRBJ2-2; possible D gene TRBD1, 5 bases. This CDR3 spans 16 amino acids. V lost 1 base, J lost 0 bases, and 9 bases lay in between. Germline V gene sequence: CDR1 ENHRY, CDR2 SYGVKD. The CDR3 region is CAISEWKGSNTGELFF. The DNA of the CDR3 is TGTGCCATCAGTGAGTGGAAGGGGTCGAACACCGGGGAGCTGTTTTTT.

The V and J genes are TRBV19 and TRBJ2-2; TRBD1 agrees at 7 bases. The junction had 14 bases not matched to a gene; V was cut back by 6 bases and J by 10 bases. Germline values: CDR1 LNHDA, CDR2 SQIVND (reference sequence). This CDR3 contains 15 residues. CDR3 DNA: TGTGCCAGTAGAAATTTGGGGACAGCCGAGGAGGAGCTGTTTTTT. It encodes CASRNLGTAEEELFF.

In its sample, this clone was seen once. One end of the junction fails to match germline, which may point to a read error. V is TRBV10-3 and J is TRBJ1-4; the match to TRBD1 covers 8 bases. Germline V gene lookup returns CDR1 ENHRY and CDR2 SYGVKD. The length of the CDR3 is 14 residues. CDR3 loop: CAISEGQGGEKLSF. As DNA, the CDR3 is TGTGCCATCAGTGAGGGACAGGGTGGCGAAAAACTGTCTTTT.

The chain joins TRBV29-1 to TRBJ1-3; D gene unclear. In germline, CDR1 is SQVTM, CDR2 ANQGSEA. CDR3 size: 12 residues. Between the trimmed V and J ends, which lost 5 bases and 1 base, there was a span of 6 bases. In DNA form, the CDR3 reads TGCAGCGTTACAGAATCTGGAAACACCATATATTTT. It encodes CSVTESGNTIYF. The full variable domain, its missing parts supplied by reference TRBV29-1 and TRBJ1-3, is SAVISQKPSRDICQRGTSLTIQCQVDSQVTMMFWYRQQPGQSLTLIATANQGSEATYESGFVIDKFPISRPNLTFSTLTVSNMSPEDSSIYLCSVTESGNTIYFGEGSWLTVV.

V is TRBV19 and J is TRBJ2-3; 8 bases agree with TRBD2. Germline CDR1 is LNHDA and CDR2 is SQIVND (reference sequence). With 5 bases clipped from V and 2 bases from J, the junction kept 6 bases outside the gene matches. CDR3 length: 15 residues. The CDR3 region has the DNA TGTGCCAGTAGTGACCGGGGGGGGGACACAGATACGCAGTATTTT. As protein: CASSDRGGDTDTQYF.

The CDR3 region has the DNA TGCGCCAGCAGCCCACCCTTGGACAGTTTCTATGGCTACACCTTC. Translating gives CASSPPLDSFYGYTF. The V and J genes are TRBV5-1 and TRBJ1-2, with a tentative D call TRBD1 (6 bases). V lost 4 bases and J 4 bases, leaving 17 bases between the germline ends. Germline-derived CDR1 and CDR2 are SGHRS and YFSETQ. This CDR3 is built from 15 residues.

This clone was picked up one time. Other DNA sequences within the sample encode an identical CDR3. The chain combines TRBV9 with TRBJ2-1; unclear D gene. Germline CDR1 reads SGDLS; CDR2 reads YYNGEE. The CDR3 loop spans 15 amino acids. V dropped 0 bases and J dropped 1 base, with 8 bases sitting between them. This CDR3 is CASSVGGNSYNEQFF. CDR3 DNA: TGTGCCAGCAGCGTAGGCGGCAATTCCTACAATGAGCAGTTCTTC.

This clone came up once. The chain uses TRBV3-1 (or the pseudogene TRBV3-2) and TRBJ1-2; D is perhaps TRBD1 (6 bases). CDR1 and CDR2 from the germline V gene are LGHDT and YNNKEL (reference sequence). The CDR3 is made up of 14 amino acids. The V and J ends lost 0 bases and 8 bases respectively, with 13 bases between them. This CDR3 reads CASSQDPSGDGYTF. In DNA form, the CDR3 reads TGTGCCAGCAGCCAAGACCCTTCAGGGGACGGCTACACCTTC.

The chain recombines TRBV10-3 with TRBJ2-5; 8 bases are a match to TRBD2. V lost 7 bases to trimming and J lost 2 bases; unmatched junction nucleotides: 6. The CDR3 extends over 14 amino acids. CDR1 and CDR2 (germline): ENHRY, SYGVKD. CDR3 sequence reads: CAIMGSGKQETQYF. CDR3 coding DNA: TGTGCCATCATGGGTAGCGGGAAACAAGAGACCCAGTACTTC.

This rearrangement joins TRBV5-5 to TRBJ1-1; 9 bases map to TRBD1. CDR3 size: 15 residues. Trimming removed 2 bases from V and 7 bases from J; junction bases left unmatched: 9. Per germline, CDR1 SGHKS and CDR2 YYEKEE (reference sequence). CDR3 in DNA: TGTGCCAGCAGCTTCCCGGGACAGGGTGGGTTTGAAGCTTTCTTT. Translation: CASSFPGQGGFEAFF.

The chain is built from TRBV10-2 and TRBJ2-7, with 7 bases fitting TRBD2. The germline V gene has CDR1 WSHSY and CDR2 SAAADI. The CDR3 is made up of 14 amino acids. With 6 bases clipped from V and 5 bases from J, the junction kept 10 bases outside the gene matches. The CDR3 spells CASSVGLGVDEQYF. CDR3 nucleotides: TGCGCCAGCAGCGTCGGACTAGGGGTCGACGAGCAGTACTTC.

The CDR3 region has the DNA TGTGCCAGCTCACCACAACGTGACAGGGCCAATTCACCCCTCCACTTT. Translation: CASSPQRDRANSPLHF. The chain combines TRBV18 with TRBJ1-6; TRBD1 matches 7 bases. J lost 7 bases, V lost 1 base, and 7 bases had no gene match. Per germline, CDR1 KGHSH and CDR2 LQKENI. The CDR3 is made up of 16 amino acids.

For the CDR3, the DNA is TGTGCCAGCACCGAAGGACAGGGGGACGGCTACACCTTC. It codes for CASTEGQGDGYTF. The chain links TRBV6-5 to TRBJ1-2; 10 bases agree with TRBD1. J lost 8 bases, V lost 7 bases, and 7 bases had no gene match. The CDR3 sequence is 13 residues long. From germline, CDR1 is MNHEY and CDR2 SVGAGI.

The CDR3 region is CASSVGTGIGNTIYF. The CDR3 region has the DNA TGTGCCAGCAGCGTAGGGACAGGGATCGGAAACACCATATATTTT. V is TRBV3-1 (or the pseudogene TRBV3-2) and J is TRBJ1-3, with 9 bases identical to TRBD1. The CDR3 is 15 residues long. V dropped 5 bases and J dropped 4; count of bases not matched to a gene: 6. Germline V gene sequence: CDR1 LGHDT, CDR2 YNNKEL (reference sequence).

The V and J genes are TRBV5-4 and TRBJ1-4, with 8 positions matching TRBD1. Germline assignment: CDR1 SGHNT and CDR2 YYREEE (reference sequence). The CDR3 extends over 17 amino acids. Germline trimming cut 1 base from V and 5 bases from J; bases unmatched to any gene: 10. The CDR3 nucleotides are TGTGCCAGCAGCTTGTATTCCCCCTGGACAGGGAATGAAAAACTGTTTTTT. It codes for CASSLYSPWTGNEKLFF.